This entry is about one T cell receptor (beta chain). Its specificity is not known. This specimen comes from a study of T cell repertoires in cytomegalovirus infection. The study's findings and limits: CMV-specific TCR beta clonotypes restricted by HLA-C dominated the ex vivo response.

Trimming pared 4 bases from V and 7 bases from J, leaving 13 bases between. The V gene's germline CDR1 is KGHSH and CDR2 LQKENI. The CDR3 extends over 14 amino acids. TCRdb re-derived calls from the reads in MiXCR, one entry per CDR3 protein. The table records about 490,000 distinct CDR3 sequences, about 11% of them present only once. This chain connects TRBV18 to TRBJ1-4, with D possibly matching TRBD1 (5 bases). This clonotype originated in a human donor in good health (CMV status not recorded). Some clones in this sample may be carry-over from other donors' samples. The sequencing sample was made of PBMCs. In DNA form, the CDR3 reads TGTGCCAGCTCACAGACAGTGCTGATTGAAAAACTGTTTTTT. Its protein product is CASSQTVLIEKLFF.